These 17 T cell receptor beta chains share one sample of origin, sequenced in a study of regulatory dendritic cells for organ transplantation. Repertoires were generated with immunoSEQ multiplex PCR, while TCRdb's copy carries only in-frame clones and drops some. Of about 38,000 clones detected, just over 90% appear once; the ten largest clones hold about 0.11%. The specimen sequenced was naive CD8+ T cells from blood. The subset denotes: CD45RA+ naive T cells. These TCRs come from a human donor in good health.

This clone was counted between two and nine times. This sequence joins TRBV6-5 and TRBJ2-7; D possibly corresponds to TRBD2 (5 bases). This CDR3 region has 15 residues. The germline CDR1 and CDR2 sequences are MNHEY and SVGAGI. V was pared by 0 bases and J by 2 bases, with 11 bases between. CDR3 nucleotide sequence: TGTGCCAGCAGTTACTCAGGAGGCCTTACCTACGAGCAGTACTTC. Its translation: CASSYSGGLTYEQYF.

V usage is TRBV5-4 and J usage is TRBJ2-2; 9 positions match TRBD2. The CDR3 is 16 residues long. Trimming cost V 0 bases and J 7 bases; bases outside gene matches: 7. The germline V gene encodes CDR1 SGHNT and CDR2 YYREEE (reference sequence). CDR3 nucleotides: TGTGCCAGCAGCTTGGATATAGCGGGAGAAATCGGGGAGCTGTTTTTT. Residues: CASSLDIAGEIGELFF.

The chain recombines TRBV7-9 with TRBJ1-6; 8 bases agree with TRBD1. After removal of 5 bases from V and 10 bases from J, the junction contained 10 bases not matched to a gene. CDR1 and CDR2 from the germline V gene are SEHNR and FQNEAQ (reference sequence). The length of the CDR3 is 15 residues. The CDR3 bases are TGTGCCAGCAGCGAGACGGGACAGGCGAACTCACCCCTCCACTTT. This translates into CASSETGQANSPLHF.

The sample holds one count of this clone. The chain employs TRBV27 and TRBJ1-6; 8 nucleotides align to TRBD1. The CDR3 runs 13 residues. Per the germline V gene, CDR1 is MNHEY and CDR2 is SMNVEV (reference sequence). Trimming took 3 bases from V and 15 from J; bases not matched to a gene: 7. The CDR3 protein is CASSLSLTGDLHF. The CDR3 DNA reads TGTGCCAGCAGTTTGTCCCTGACAGGGGACCTCCACTTT.

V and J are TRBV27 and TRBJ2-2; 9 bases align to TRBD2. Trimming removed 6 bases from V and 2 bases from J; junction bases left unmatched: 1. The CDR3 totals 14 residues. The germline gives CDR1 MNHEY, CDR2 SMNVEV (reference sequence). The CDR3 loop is CASRTSGNTGELFF. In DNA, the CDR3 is TGTGCCAGCAGGACTAGCGGAAACACCGGGGAGCTGTTTTTT.

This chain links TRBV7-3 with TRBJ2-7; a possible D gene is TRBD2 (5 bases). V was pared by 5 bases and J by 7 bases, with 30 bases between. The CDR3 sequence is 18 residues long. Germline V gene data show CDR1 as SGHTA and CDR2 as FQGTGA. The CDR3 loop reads CASSARTKGTRSLWEQYF. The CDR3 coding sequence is TGTGCCAGCAGCGCCCGTACCAAGGGAACTAGATCCCTGTGGGAGCAGTACTTC.

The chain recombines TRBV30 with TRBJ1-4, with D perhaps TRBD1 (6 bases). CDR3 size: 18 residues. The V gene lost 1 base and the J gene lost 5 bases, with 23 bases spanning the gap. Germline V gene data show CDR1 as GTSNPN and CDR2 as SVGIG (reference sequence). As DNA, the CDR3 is TGTGCCTGGAGTGACGGGTTTTTGAGGGGGTCCTGGAATGAAAAACTGTTTTTT. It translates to CAWSDGFLRGSWNEKLFF.

The CDR3 loop is CASSVENEQFF. As DNA, the CDR3 is TGTGCCAGCAGCGTAGAAAATGAGCAGTTCTTC. The V call is TRBV9, the J call TRBJ2-1; no clear D gene. V lost 0 bases and J 7 bases, leaving 2 bases between the germline ends. This CDR3 is 11 amino acids long. The germline gives CDR1 SGDLS, CDR2 YYNGEE.

The CDR3 sequence: CSVHTGNTGELFF. In DNA, the CDR3 is TGCAGCGTTCACACCGGGAACACCGGGGAGCTGTTTTTT. The chain carries TRBV29-1 and TRBJ2-2; D is unclear. CDR1 and CDR2 from the germline V gene are SQVTM and ANQGSEA. The CDR3 loop spans 13 amino acids. V was clipped by 5 bases and J by 1 base, with 8 bases between them.

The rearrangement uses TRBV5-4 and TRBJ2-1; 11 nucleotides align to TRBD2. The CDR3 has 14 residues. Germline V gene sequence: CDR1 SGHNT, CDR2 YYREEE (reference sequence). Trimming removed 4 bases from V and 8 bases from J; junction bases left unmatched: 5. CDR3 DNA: TGTGCCAGCAGCGGAACTAGCGGGAGTTATGAGCAGTTCTTC. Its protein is CASSGTSGSYEQFF.

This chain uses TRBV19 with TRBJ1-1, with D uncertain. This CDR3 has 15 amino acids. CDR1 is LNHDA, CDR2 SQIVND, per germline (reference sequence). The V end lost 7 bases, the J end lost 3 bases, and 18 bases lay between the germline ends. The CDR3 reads CASMMREIADTEAFF. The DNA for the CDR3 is TGTGCCAGTATGATGAGGGAGATCGCGGACACTGAAGCTTTCTTT.

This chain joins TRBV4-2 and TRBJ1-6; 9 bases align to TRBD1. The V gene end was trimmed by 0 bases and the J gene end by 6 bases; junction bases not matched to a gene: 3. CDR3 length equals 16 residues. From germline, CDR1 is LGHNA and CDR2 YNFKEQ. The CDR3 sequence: CASSQETGQGNSPLHF. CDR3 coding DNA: TGTGCCAGCAGCCAAGAGACGGGACAGGGTAATTCACCCCTCCACTTT.

CDR3 in DNA: TGTGCCAGCAGCTTGGGACAGGGAGCTTTCTTT. This codes for CASSLGQGAFF. This chain uses TRBV7-6 with TRBJ1-1; 9 nucleotides agree with TRBD1. Germline CDR1 reads SGHVS; CDR2 reads FNYEAQ. Trimming at V came to 3 bases and at J to 10 bases, leaving 0 bases not matched to a gene. The CDR3 is 11 amino acids.

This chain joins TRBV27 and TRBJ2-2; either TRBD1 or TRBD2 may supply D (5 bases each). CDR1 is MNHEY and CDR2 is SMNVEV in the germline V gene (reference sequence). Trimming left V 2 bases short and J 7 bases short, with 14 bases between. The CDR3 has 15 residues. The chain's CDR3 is CASSLRAGTFGELFF. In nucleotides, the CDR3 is TGTGCCAGCAGTTTAAGGGCAGGGACCTTCGGGGAGCTGTTTTTT.

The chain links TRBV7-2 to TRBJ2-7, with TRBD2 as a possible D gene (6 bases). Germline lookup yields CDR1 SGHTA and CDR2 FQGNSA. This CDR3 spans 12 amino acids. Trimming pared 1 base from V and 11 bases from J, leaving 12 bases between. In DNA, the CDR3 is TGTGCCAGCAGCTTAGGTTTCAGGGAGGAGTACTTC. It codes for CASSLGFREEYF.

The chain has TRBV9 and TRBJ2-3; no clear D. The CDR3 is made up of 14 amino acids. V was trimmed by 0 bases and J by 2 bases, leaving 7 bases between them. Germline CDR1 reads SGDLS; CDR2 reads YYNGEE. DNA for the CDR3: TGTGCCAGCAGCGTAGAGGCGGACACAGATACGCAGTATTTT. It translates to CASSVEADTDTQYF.

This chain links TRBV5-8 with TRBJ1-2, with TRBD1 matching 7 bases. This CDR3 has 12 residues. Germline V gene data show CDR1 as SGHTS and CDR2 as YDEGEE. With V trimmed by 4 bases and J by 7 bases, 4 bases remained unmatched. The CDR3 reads CASSRTGLGYTF. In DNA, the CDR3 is TGTGCCAGCAGCAGGACAGGACTTGGCTACACCTTC.